This T cell receptor (beta chain) was recovered during a study of cytomegalovirus exposure and HLA in healthy donors. PCR was performed using 60 Vbeta and 13 Jbeta primers. Libraries were prepared by immunoSEQ multiplex PCR; TCRdb keeps only in-frame clonotypes and omits some of them. Here the sample spans about 65,000 clones, 70% to 85% being singletons. V shed 3 bases and J shed 8 bases, with 19 bases lying between them. The CDR3 is 15 amino acids. Germline assignment: CDR1 MGHDK and CDR2 SYGVNS. The V call is TRBV25-1, the J call TRBJ1-1; maybe TRBD1 (5 bases). The sequenced sample was PBMCs. The sequence was obtained from a girl aged 10 to 17 in good health and CMV-seropositive. CDR3 DNA sequence: TGTGCCAGCAGTGATACAAGGGGCCCCCTTCCCGAAGCTTTCTTT. This codes for CASSDTRGPLPEAFF.